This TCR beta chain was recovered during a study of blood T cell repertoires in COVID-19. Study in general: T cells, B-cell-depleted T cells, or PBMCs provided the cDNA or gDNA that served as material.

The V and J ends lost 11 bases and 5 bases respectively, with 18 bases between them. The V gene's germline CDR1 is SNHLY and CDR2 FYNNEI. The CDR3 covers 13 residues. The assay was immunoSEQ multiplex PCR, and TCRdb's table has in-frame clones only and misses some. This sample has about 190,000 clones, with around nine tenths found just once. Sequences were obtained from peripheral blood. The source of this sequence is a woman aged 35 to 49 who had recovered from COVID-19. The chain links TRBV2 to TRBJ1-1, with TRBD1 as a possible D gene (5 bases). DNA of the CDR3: TGTGCCTCCTACCAGGAGGGGCGGACTGAAGCTTTCTTT. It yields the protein CASYQEGRTEAFF.